This T cell receptor beta chain was observed in a study of shared clonotypes between healthy human individuals (dated by TCRdb to 2018 to 2020). In terms of the full investigation: A few men and two women, aged 18 to 49 years, made up the cohort. Per donor, three plates each were used for CD4 naive and CD4 memory, two for CD8 naive, and one for CD8 memory. To estimate repertoire size and how much clonotype sharing occurs between individuals, the study deeply sequenced the blood TCR repertoires of roughly 5 healthy adults. To increase sequencing depth and limit assay-specific biases, TCR repertoire library preparation and sequencing were carried out by different laboratories using diverse techniques. Per donor, leukapheresis produced somewhere between about 0.94 and 9 billion PBMCs.

TCR CDR3 regions were amplified from genomic DNA by multiplex PCR using the deep immunoSEQ assay. Extracted genomic DNA from each cell subset was distributed evenly across all wells of several immunoSEQ 96-well plates, and each plate was treated as a replicate. Each replicate PCR for sorted subsets received about 200 ng genomic DNA, equal to some 32,000 T cell genomes. Purified libraries were quantified with a Qubit 3.0 fluorometer, sized on a Bioanalyzer 2100, and re-quantified with the KAPA Library Quantification kit. A separate single-read 150-cycle Illumina NextSeq 550 flow cell was used to sequence each immunoSEQ 96-well plate. The original methods were these. Because the immunoSEQ output held only junctional sequences and lacked quality scores, the filtering could not match the filtering applied to full-length reads. Sequences were annotated with PyIR, a Python wrapper for IgBLAST v1.9, using IMGT germline references to assign V/J genes and CDR3. Any read was removed if the V/J assignment was weak (E-value above 1e-6), the CDR3 was missing, or the read contained stop codons, out-of-frame junctions, or ambiguous translated residues. V3J clonotypes were defined as sequences sharing the same inferred V gene, J gene, and CDR3 amino acid sequence. Percentage overlap between repertoires was calculated by dividing the number of shared unique clonotypes by the size of the smaller repertoire. Three approaches were used to assess repertoire richness: RTK rarefaction, the Chao1 estimator, and Recon v2.1 estimates of unobserved clonotypes. Generation probabilities were computed with OLGA for all TCRbeta clonotypes obtained by the gDNA method from four donors. TCRdb carries this immuneACCESS record with in-frame sequences only. Its versions omit some clonotypes, under half of them owing to an unresolved V gene in the studies checked, with the rest unexplained. The V and J calls and clone size are taken from that table; D and trimming were inferred from the DNA. The sample data list more than 2,000,000 clones, and approximately 93% of these were observed just once. 0.39% of the sample goes to the ten largest clones.

The investigation overall reported the following: Sampling was limited to blood, and TCR repertoires in tissue likely differ from TCR repertoires in blood. Compared with non-shared clonotypes, clonotypes shared by all four sorted-subset donors had higher generation probabilities. Larger estimated clonotype richness was generally found for naive subsets than for memory subsets. Sharing across a handful of donors was observed for approximately 5% of naive CD4, over 3% of naive CD8, 2.3% of memory CD4, and roughly 0.4% of memory CD8 clonotypes. The small number of donors limited the genetic and exposure-history diversity represented. Pairwise subsampling indicated that sequencing depth was expected to affect the degree of clonotype sharing among donors. Incomplete sequencing was indicated by rarefaction of sorted-subset datasets, despite the large sequencing depth.

Donors were healthy HIV-negative adults with no recently reported acute infections or vaccinations. All donors were Caucasian adults living in Nashville, Tennessee, USA. CD4+ T cells were enriched by magnetic negative selection, after which naive cells were positively selected on CD45RA and the negative fraction was taken as the memory subset. Blood was obtained by leukapheresis, after which PBMCs were separated by Ficoll-Histopaque density gradient centrifugation and cryopreserved in liquid nitrogen vapor phase. Analytical flow cytometry was used to check the purity and quantity of each magnetically sorted T cell population. Each sorted fraction had its genomic DNA isolated and then quantified by UV absorbance on a Nanodrop 2000c. The germline V and J ends show losses of 0 bases and 2 bases respectively, and no gene match explains 16 bases of the junction. CDR1 and CDR2 were assigned from the germline V gene as SGDLS and YYNGEE. The CDR3 runs 20 amino acids, cysteine and phenylalanine included. CDR3 DNA is the only sequence kept; it has 60 bases, read in frame from the first base.

Concerning this clone: The antigen it recognizes is unknown. Per-base quality was not reported, and no clone a single base away is much larger than it.

The receptor was derived from a man younger than 35 in good health. Some clones in this sample may be carry-over from other donors' samples. The sample comprised naive CD4+ T cells from PBMCs. The sample's cell subset or site, from its label and the paper: CD45RA+ positively selected. The receptor chain draws on TRBV9 and TRBJ1-5, with 8 bases aligning to TRBD1. The bases read TGTGCCAGCAGCGTAGTTCCCCCCCGGTGGGCAGGGGGCGGCAATCAGCCCCAGCATTTT. This codes for CASSVVPPRWAGGGNQPQHF. Supplemented by the reference TRBV9 and TRBJ1-5 proteins around the CDR3, the complete variable domain is DSGVTQTPKHLITATGQRVTLRCSPRSGDLSVYWYQQSLDQGLQFLIQYYNGEERAKGNILERFSAQQFPDLHSELNLSSLELGDSALYFCASSVVPPRWAGGGNQPQHFGDGTRLSIL.